These T cell receptor beta chains were read from a single sample in a study of shared clonotypes between healthy human individuals. Assay used: immunoSEQ multiplex PCR; TCRdb lists only in-frame clones, some missing. The sample contains about 120,000 clones, about 71% of which appear only once. Sample: memory CD8+ T cells sorted from blood. The receptors shown here come from a woman between 25 and 40 years old in good health. CDR3s include the opening cysteine and the closing phenylalanine or tryptophan. The D gene is left open where the match is weak. Only some rows state a clone size, as once, few, many or a class for expanded clones.

J: TRBJ2-4
size: .
V: TRBV25-1
D: .
CDR3: CASSWSVEKGIQYF
DNA: TGTGCCAGCAGTTGGTCGGTTGAGAAGGGCATTCAGTACTTC

J: TRBJ1-1
size: few
V: TRBV28
D: .
CDR3: CASSRNRRREAFF
DNA: TGTGCCAGCAGCCGTAACAGGAGGAGGGAAGCTTTCTTT

J: TRBJ1-1
size: .
V: TRBV28
D: .
CDR3: CASSFGGNTEAFF
DNA: TGTGCCAGCAGTTTTGGGGGGAACACTGAAGCTTTCTTT

J: TRBJ2-1
size: .
V: TRBV27
D: TRBD2
CDR3: CASSPLSAGVDNEQFF
DNA: TGTGCCAGCAGTCCCTTATCAGCGGGAGTGGACAATGAGCAGTTCTTC

J: TRBJ1-3
size: .
V: TRBV25-1
D: TRBD1
CDR3: CASSESGTVKSGGNTIYF
DNA: TGTGCCAGCAGTGAATCGGGGACAGTGAAAAGTGGTGGAAACACCATATATTTT

J: TRBJ2-7
size: .
V: TRBV19
D: TRBD2
CDR3: CASSIVAGSAYEQYF
DNA: TGTGCCAGTAGTATAGTAGCGGGTTCAGCCTACGAGCAGTACTTC

J: TRBJ2-2
size: once
V: TRBV25-1
D: TRBD1
CDR3: CASSEGQDTGELFF
DNA: TGTGCCAGCAGTGAAGGACAGGACACCGGGGAGCTGTTTTTT

J: TRBJ1-1
size: .
V: TRBV7-6
D: .
CDR3: CASSRRFDTEAFF
DNA: TGTGCCAGCAGCCGGAGATTTGACACTGAAGCTTTCTTT

J: TRBJ2-7
size: few
V: TRBV2
D: TRBD1
CDR3: CASSEDRDMNYEQYF
DNA: TGTGCCAGCAGTGAGGACAGGGACATGAACTACGAGCAGTACTTC

J: TRBJ2-5
size: .
V: TRBV7-7
D: TRBD2
CDR3: CASSPGHGLASQETQYF
DNA: TGTGCCAGCAGCCCAGGGCATGGACTAGCGTCGCAAGAGACCCAGTACTTC

J: TRBJ1-5
size: many
V: TRBV25-1
D: .
CDR3: CASSESTGSYQEPQHF
DNA: TGTGCCAGCAGTGAATCCACAGGGTCTTATCAAGAGCCCCAGCATTTT